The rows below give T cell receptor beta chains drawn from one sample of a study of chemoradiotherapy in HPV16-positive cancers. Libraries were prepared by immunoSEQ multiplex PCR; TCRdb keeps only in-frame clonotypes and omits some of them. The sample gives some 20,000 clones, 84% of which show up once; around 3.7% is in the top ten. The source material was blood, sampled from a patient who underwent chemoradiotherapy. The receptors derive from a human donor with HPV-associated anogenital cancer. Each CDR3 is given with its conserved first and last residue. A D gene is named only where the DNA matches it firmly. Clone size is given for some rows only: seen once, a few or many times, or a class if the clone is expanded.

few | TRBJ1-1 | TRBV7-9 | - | TGTGCCAGCAGCGTGGGGTCTGAAGCTTTCTTT | CASSVGSEAFF
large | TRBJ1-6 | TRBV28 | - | TGTGCCAGCAGTGGAACAGGGACACGGGGTTCACCCCTCCACTTT | CASSGTGTRGSPLHF
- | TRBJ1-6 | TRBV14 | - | TGTGCCAGCAGCCAAGAATCTGGAGTATTTCCCCTCCACTTT | CASSQESGVFPLHF
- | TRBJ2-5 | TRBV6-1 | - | TGTGCCAGCAGTGAATACGTGTTTTGGGGGAGTGAAGAGACCCAGTACTTC | CASSEYVFWGSEETQYF
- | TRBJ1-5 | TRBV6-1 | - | TGTGCCAGCAGTAGACTCATCAATCAGCCCCAGCATTTT | CASSRLINQPQHF
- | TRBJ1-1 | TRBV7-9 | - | TGTGCCAGCAGCTTAGTGCCCAGGGGATACACTGAAGCTTTCTTT | CASSLVPRGYTEAFF
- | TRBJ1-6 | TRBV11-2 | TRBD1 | TGTGCCAGCAGCTTCCCAGGGGGTTATTCACCCCTCCACTTT | CASSFPGGYSPLHF
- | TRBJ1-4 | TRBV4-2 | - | TGTGCCAGCAGCCAAGGACAGATTAATGAAAAACTGTTTTTT | CASSQGQINEKLFF
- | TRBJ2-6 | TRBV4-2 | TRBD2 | TGTGCCAGCAGCCAAGAATTGATCCTAGCGGGGGTATCTGGGGCCAACGTCCTGACTTTC | CASSQELILAGVSGANVLTF
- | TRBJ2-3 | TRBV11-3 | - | TGTGCCAGCAGCACGGACAGTTCTAGCACAGATACGCAGTATTTT | CASSTDSSSTDTQYF
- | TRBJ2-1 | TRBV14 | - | TGTGCCAGCAGCCCCTGGGACACCGGTTTTCTGTTCTTC | CASSPWDTGFLFF
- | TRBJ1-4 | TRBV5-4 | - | TGTGCCAGCAGCTCGTGGCAGCGTAATGAAAAACTGTTTTTT | CASSSWQRNEKLFF
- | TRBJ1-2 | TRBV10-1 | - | TGCGCCAGCAGTGACAGGGAGAACTATGGCTACACCTTC | CASSDRENYGYTF
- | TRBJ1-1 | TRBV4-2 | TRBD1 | TGTGCCAGCAGCCCGGACAGGTGGGACACTGAAGCTTTCTTT | CASSPDRWDTEAFF
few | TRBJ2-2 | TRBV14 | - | TGTGCCAGCAGCCAAGAGCGGAGAACCGGGGAGCTGTTTTTT | CASSQERRTGELFF
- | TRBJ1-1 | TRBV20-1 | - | TGCAGTGCTAGAGGAGGGTTTGAAGCTTTCTTT | CSARGGFEAFF
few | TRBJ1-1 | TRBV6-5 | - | TGTGCCAGCAGTTACAGGGGCCCGGACACTGAAGCTTTCTTT | CASSYRGPDTEAFF
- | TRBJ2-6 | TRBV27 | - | TGTGCCAGCAGTTTATTGGGCTCTGGGGCCAACGTCCTGACTTTC | CASSLLGSGANVLTF
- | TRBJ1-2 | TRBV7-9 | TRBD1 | TGTGCCAGCAGCCGGGGGGCGGGGACAGGGATTTACTATGGCTACACCTTC | CASSRGAGTGIYYGYTF